The 13 T cell receptor beta chains in this list originate from one sample, sequenced in a study of cytomegalovirus exposure and HLA in healthy donors. PCR amplification relied on 60 Vbeta primers (plus 13 Jbeta primers). Repertoires were generated with immunoSEQ multiplex PCR, while TCRdb's copy carries only in-frame clones and drops some. Here the sample table reports fewer than 85,000 clones. Material: PBMCs. These receptors all stem from a woman aged 40 to 55 in good health and CMV-seropositive.

According to its frequency, this clone is medium-sized. J is TRBJ1-3 and V is TRBV2; D unclear. The CDR3 loop spans 15 amino acids. The ends were cut back, 6 bases at V and 2 bases at J, with 14 bases in the middle. The germline V gene has CDR1 SNHLY and CDR2 FYNNEI. The CDR3 loop reads CASRNSLGTGNTIYF. CDR3 nucleotides: TGTGCCAGCAGAAACAGCCTGGGTACTGGAAACACCATATATTTT. The entire variable domain, with the rest obtained from reference TRBV2 and TRBJ1-3, is as follows: EPEVTQTPSHQVTQMGQEVILRCVPISNHLYFYWYRQILGQKVEFLVSFYNNEISEKSEIFDDQFSVERPDGSNFTLKIRSTKLEDSAMYFCASRNSLGTGNTIYFGEGSWLTVV.

The V gene is TRBV28, the J gene TRBJ2-1; perhaps TRBD2 as D (6 bases). Germline loops: CDR1 MDHEN, CDR2 SYDVKM. V was cut by 5 bases and J by 8 bases, with 16 bases left in between. This CDR3 comprises 14 residues. The CDR3 reads CASSPPGGAYEQFF. The CDR3 DNA is TGTGCCAGCAGTCCCCCAGGAGGGGCGTATGAGCAGTTCTTC.

The genes are TRBV6-5 and TRBJ1-5; D not certain. V lost 0 bases and J 3 bases, leaving 9 bases between the germline ends. The CDR3 runs 15 residues. CDR1 and CDR2 (germline): MNHEY, SVGAGI. In nucleotides, the CDR3 is TGTGCCAGCAGTTACTCGTCCGGTCTCAATCAGCCCCAGCATTTT. This codes for CASSYSSGLNQPQHF.

J is TRBJ2-1 and V is TRBV19, with 10 bases lining up with TRBD2. The trim removed 9 bases at V and 0 bases at J, leaving 17 bases unmatched. CDR1 is LNHDA and CDR2 is SQIVND in the germline V gene (reference sequence). The CDR3 spans 19 residues. In DNA, the CDR3 is TGTGCCAGAACATGGGGGACTAGCGAGGATTTTAGCTCCTACAATGAGCAGTTCTTC. Residues: CARTWGTSEDFSSYNEQFF. Combining the CDR3 with reference TRBV19 and TRBJ2-1 gives the whole variable domain DGGITQSPKYLFRKEGQNVTLSCEQNLNHDAMYWYRQDPGQGLRLIYYSQIVNDFQKGDIAEGYSVSREKKESFPLTVTSAQKNPTAFYLCARTWGTSEDFSSYNEQFFGPGTRLTVL.

The V and J genes are TRBV28 and TRBJ2-7, with D possibly matching TRBD1 (6 bases). This CDR3 comprises 14 residues. Trimming removed 3 bases from V and 3 bases from J, with 12 bases in between. Germline V gene lookup returns CDR1 MDHEN and CDR2 SYDVKM. The CDR3 loop reads CASSLVGGDYEQYF. DNA of the CDR3: TGTGCCAGCAGTTTGGTAGGGGGTGACTACGAGCAGTACTTC.

The chain links TRBV18 to TRBJ2-5; no firm D call. The J call may be mistaken, given a closer DNA end match to TRBJ2-7. Germline V gene data show CDR1 as KGHSH and CDR2 as LQKENI. CDR3 length: 12 residues. Here the CDR3 DNA reads TGTGCCAGCTCACTCGCCTCCTACGAGCAGTACTTC. Protein sequence: CASSLASYEQYF.

J is TRBJ2-7 and V is TRBV7-2; D not certain. CDR1 and CDR2 (germline): SGHTA, FQGNSA. CDR3 length: 14 residues. V was pared by 1 base and J by 1 base, with 8 bases between. The CDR3 protein is CASSLVPGSYEQYF. The CDR3 nucleotides are TGTGCCAGCAGCTTAGTTCCAGGTTCCTACGAGCAGTACTTC.

This chain joins TRBV7-9 and TRBJ1-6; D is unresolved. V was clipped by 4 bases and J by 9 bases, with 16 bases between them. Per germline, CDR1 SEHNR and CDR2 FQNEAQ (reference sequence). There are 15 residues in the CDR3. CDR3 DNA sequence: TGTGCCAGCAGCTCAACACAACGGGGAAGTTCACCCCTCCACTTT. Encoded protein: CASSSTQRGSSPLHF.

The V and J genes are TRBV11-2 and TRBJ2-7; no firm D call. V lost 7 bases and J lost 3, with 10 bases in between. Germline assignment: CDR1 SGHAT and CDR2 FQNNGV. This CDR3 contains 12 residues. CDR3 coding DNA: TGTGCCAGCACTAGTAACGTCTACGAGCAGTACTTC. Translating gives CASTSNVYEQYF.

The chain has TRBV12-5 and TRBJ2-2, with 9 bases aligning to TRBD2. The J segment lost 7 bases and the V segment lost 6 bases, leaving 21 bases of the junction unmatched. CDR1 and CDR2 from the germline V gene are LGHNT and FRNRAP. The CDR3 has 19 amino acids. The CDR3 loop is CASGLILVPSGAEIGELFF. CDR3 nucleotides: TGTGCTAGTGGCCTCATTCTAGTTCCTAGCGGGGCAGAGATCGGGGAGCTGTTTTTT.

This sequence joins TRBV28 and TRBJ2-5, with 7 bases lining up with TRBD2. CDR3 size: 15 residues. The germline V gene has CDR1 MDHEN and CDR2 SYDVKM. J lost 1 base, V lost 2 bases, and 4 bases had no gene match. This chain's CDR3 is CASSLISSGQETQYF. The CDR3 DNA reads TGTGCCAGCAGTTTAATTTCTAGCGGCCAAGAGACCCAGTACTTC.

This chain connects TRBV19 to TRBJ1-3; D possibly corresponds to TRBD1 (6 bases). The germline CDR1 and CDR2 sequences are LNHDA and SQIVND (reference sequence). The CDR3 length is 19 residues. V was shortened by 3 bases and J by 0 bases, with 21 bases between the two germline ends. CDR3 sequence (DNA): TGTGCCAGTAGTATTCGTCAAGGACAGCTACTTAGCTCTGGAAACACCATATATTTT. Translated, it gives CASSIRQGQLLSSGNTIYF.

This chain connects TRBV19 to TRBJ2-3; 8 nucleotides align to TRBD1. The CDR3 covers 14 residues. Germline trimming cut 4 bases from V and 6 bases from J; bases unmatched to any gene: 6. Per germline, CDR1 LNHDA and CDR2 SQIVND (reference sequence). The CDR3 protein is CASSTTGVGDTQYF. The CDR3 nucleotides read TGTGCCAGTAGTACGACAGGGGTCGGGGATACGCAGTATTTT.